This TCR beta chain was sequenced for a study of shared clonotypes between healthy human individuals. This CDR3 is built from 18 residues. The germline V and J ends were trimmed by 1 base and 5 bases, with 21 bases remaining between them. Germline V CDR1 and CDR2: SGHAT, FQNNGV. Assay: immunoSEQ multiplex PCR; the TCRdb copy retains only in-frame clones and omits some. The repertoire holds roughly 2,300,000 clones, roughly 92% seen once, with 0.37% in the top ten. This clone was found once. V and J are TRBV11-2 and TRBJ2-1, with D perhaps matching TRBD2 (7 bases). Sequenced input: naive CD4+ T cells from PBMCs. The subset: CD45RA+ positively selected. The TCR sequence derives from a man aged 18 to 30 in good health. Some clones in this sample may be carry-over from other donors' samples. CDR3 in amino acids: CASSLGGGAGSSHNEQFF. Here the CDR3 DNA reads TGTGCCAGCAGCTTAGGAGGGGGGGCAGGGAGTTCTCACAATGAGCAGTTCTTC.